Listed below are T cell receptor beta chains from one sample, sequenced in a study of beta chain features in type 1 diabetes. Data came from immunoSEQ multiplex PCR; TCRdb stores just in-frame clones and leaves some out. The sample has a few hundred thousand clones, about 10% seen once. Sequenced input: central memory CD4+ T cells from blood. These receptor sequences come from a young man with type 1 diabetes. Each CDR3 is given with its conserved first and last residue. The order of the fields is V gene, J gene, CDR3 protein.

v_call: TRBV6-5; j_call: TRBJ2-2; cdr3_aa: CASSSGGLATGELFF
v_call: TRBV4-2; j_call: TRBJ1-2; cdr3_aa: CASSPGTVGGYTF
v_call: TRBV18; j_call: TRBJ1-1; cdr3_aa: CASSPLEGTNTEAFF
v_call: TRBV9; j_call: TRBJ2-1; cdr3_aa: CASSTIAGGPYNEQFF
v_call: TRBV5-1; j_call: TRBJ2-3; cdr3_aa: CASSLARDKTDTQYF
v_call: TRBV18; j_call: TRBJ2-3; cdr3_aa: CASSQTEIETQYF
v_call: TRBV10-3; j_call: TRBJ2-7; cdr3_aa: CAISDGTRPNEQYF
v_call: TRBV7-6; j_call: TRBJ2-7; cdr3_aa: CASSLTYEQYF
v_call: TRBV4-2; j_call: TRBJ2-2; cdr3_aa: CASSQDVGELFF
v_call: TRBV11-2; j_call: TRBJ2-5; cdr3_aa: CASSVSGRGGTQYF
v_call: TRBV7-2; j_call: TRBJ2-1; cdr3_aa: CASSSTRGAYNEQFF
v_call: TRBV9; j_call: TRBJ1-1; cdr3_aa: CASSVGLGQGEAFF
v_call: TRBV5-1; j_call: TRBJ1-2; cdr3_aa: CASSWGLRDYDYGYTF
v_call: TRBV27; j_call: TRBJ2-3; cdr3_aa: CASSLSRGGTDTQYF
v_call: TRBV7-6; j_call: TRBJ2-7; cdr3_aa: CASSLAGGSYEQYF
v_call: TRBV10-3; j_call: TRBJ2-7; cdr3_aa: CAISIGTHEQYF
v_call: TRBV10-2; j_call: TRBJ1-5; cdr3_aa: CASWGAQSNQPQHF
v_call: TRBV29-1; j_call: TRBJ2-3; cdr3_aa: CSFGGSVTGGTDTQYF
v_call: TRBV7-3; j_call: TRBJ1-4; cdr3_aa: CASSLPQSSEKLFF
v_call: TRBV4-1; j_call: TRBJ2-5; cdr3_aa: CASSQDIAGGGETQYF
v_call: TRBV6-6; j_call: TRBJ2-1; cdr3_aa: CASRSTKAGTSAEQFF
v_call: TRBV6-5; j_call: TRBJ1-2; cdr3_aa: CASSYGGGGGYTF
v_call: TRBV29-1; j_call: TRBJ2-5; cdr3_aa: CSGLTGQETQYF
v_call: TRBV5-1; j_call: TRBJ2-3; cdr3_aa: CASSPGGTGDTQYF
v_call: TRBV11-2; j_call: TRBJ2-4; cdr3_aa: CASSLTGGNRVIQYF
v_call: TRBV7-2; j_call: TRBJ2-1; cdr3_aa: CASSPSATVSYNEQFF
v_call: TRBV29-1; j_call: TRBJ2-1; cdr3_aa: CSVASGNGNEQFF
v_call: TRBV6-4; j_call: TRBJ2-1; cdr3_aa: CASSAEVAYNEQFF
v_call: TRBV2; j_call: TRBJ1-1; cdr3_aa: CASSEWGNTEAFF
v_call: TRBV5-4; j_call: TRBJ2-5; cdr3_aa: CASSFGGGVQETQYF
v_call: TRBV5-1; j_call: TRBJ2-2; cdr3_aa: CASSLSVLAGSGELFF
v_call: TRBV6-5; j_call: TRBJ2-1; cdr3_aa: CASSNTGPYNEQFF
v_call: TRBV11-2; j_call: TRBJ2-3; cdr3_aa: CASSHRTSGITDTQYF
v_call: TRBV6-1; j_call: TRBJ2-1; cdr3_aa: CASSGTQGARYNEQFF
v_call: TRBV21-1; j_call: TRBJ2-1; cdr3_aa: CASSHIIYSDEQFF
v_call: TRBV5-1; j_call: TRBJ2-2; cdr3_aa: CASSIRTGYGELFF
v_call: TRBV7-3; j_call: TRBJ1-1; cdr3_aa: CASSLGPQAEAFF
v_call: TRBV7-9; j_call: TRBJ2-7; cdr3_aa: CASSQDLRGWGEQYF
v_call: TRBV19; j_call: TRBJ2-1; cdr3_aa: CASSIAGLAGEGSYNEQFF
v_call: TRBV19; j_call: TRBJ1-2; cdr3_aa: CASSLTDLLLIPF
v_call: TRBV7-3; j_call: TRBJ1-3; cdr3_aa: CASSQQGAGNTIYF
v_call: TRBV27; j_call: TRBJ2-7; cdr3_aa: CASSPPPGGRNEQYF
v_call: TRBV5-6; j_call: TRBJ2-3; cdr3_aa: CASAPRSTDTQYF
v_call: TRBV2; j_call: TRBJ2-4; cdr3_aa: CASSLEGVAKNIQYF
v_call: TRBV28; j_call: TRBJ2-7; cdr3_aa: CASSPRGTATYEQYF